The sequence of this T cell receptor (beta chain) was determined in a study of cytomegalovirus exposure and HLA in healthy donors (dated by TCRdb to between 2016 and 2019). For the study in its entirety: An earlier analysis of fewer than 750 of the donors reported under 300 Gb of sequence data and some 110 million unique TCR beta sequences obtained from some 200 million T cells. Class I and class II HLA loci were covered by the typing at four-digit resolution. Using immunosequencing, the study profiled T cell repertoires from around 680 subjects and related those repertoires to cytomegalovirus serostatus. On average, roughly 240,000 unique TCR beta nucleotide sequences were sequenced per donor among about 400 genotyped donors of the cohort, with roughly 18% of those sequences being non-productive. An early release covering some 640 HLA-typed donors comprised about 320 gigabases of sequencing data and some 79 million unique TCR sequences. The study combined high-throughput TCR immunosequencing, statistical association of individual TCRs with disease status, and machine learning to predict cytomegalovirus infection status. Of the approximately 400 genotyped donors, over 65% fell in the genetic ancestry cluster associated with self-reported Caucasian donors. A later analysis re-examined previously published TCR beta repertoires from 500 to 700 donors and added high-resolution HLA genotyping to investigate patterns of TCR occurrence. The study aimed to test whether cataloging public T cell receptors could reveal signatures of past pathogen exposure. Typing coverage differed by locus: A, B, C, DRB1 and DQB1 were typed in roughly 629-630 donors, DQA1 in about 510, DPA1 in 600 to 610, and DPB1 in just under 490. Donor age, sex, ethnicity and CMV serostatus were compiled together with the repertoire data. Roughly five DR-DQ haplotypes were handled as single units for association and clustering, since linkage in the cohort was strong. A later genetic analysis took genome-wide SNP genotypes for about 55% of the 666 donors and used that subset as a discovery cohort. To decide whether each TCR beta V gene segment behaved as functional or pseudogenic, an earlier analysis of some 580 of the donors relied on high-throughput TCR beta sequencing. The later analysis used no new phenotypic data to find candidate immune exposures, relying instead on TCR beta sequences and their occurrence across donors. All discovery cohort repertoires had been generated on a single sequencing platform. In addition to the first cohort of 650 to 750 subjects, a separate validation cohort of approximately 130 different subjects was used.

The library was made by the immunoSEQ multiplex PCR assay. A mixture of 60 forward primers for TCR Vbeta segments and 13 reverse primers for TCR Jbeta segments was used in the multiplex PCR. A multiplex PCR assay on genomic DNA amplified the CDR3 region of rearranged TCR beta genes. The amplified TCR beta libraries were sequenced on the Illumina HiSeq System as 87-base-pair reads. Under the source paper's analysis protocol: Across the 670 or so repertoires, a later analysis counted approximately 83 million unique TCR beta chains, some 11 million of which were shared by at least two donors. To remove PCR and sequencing errors, raw reads were error-corrected and collapsed into unique sequences using a nearest-neighbor algorithm that merged closely related sequences. CDR3 sequences were aligned to IMGT reference sequences to assign V, D and J gene segments. For a sequence to be retained, a match of at least six nucleotides was required to both a V gene segment and a J gene segment. Rearrangements were called productive when the CDR3 lacked stop codons and stayed in frame with V and J; all others were non-productive. CDR3 was defined according to IMGT convention as the region running from the second conserved V-encoded cysteine to the conserved J-encoded phenylalanine. In an earlier analysis of approximately 500 of the donors, sequences lacking an unambiguous match to a single V gene segment were excluded. In an earlier analysis of around 600 of the donors, V segments were called functional above 56.7% productive rearrangements and were called segregating when the between-donor standard deviation exceeded 5%. A statistical classification framework was developed to diagnose cytomegalovirus status using the catalog of TCR beta chain sequences. A later analysis assigned V and J genes by comparing TCR nucleotide sequences with IMGT/GENE-DB human TR gene sequences. A later analysis assigned CDR3 sequences and most-parsimonious VDJ recombination scenarios with the TCRdist pipeline. In a later analysis, each TCR beta chain was defined by its CDR3 amino acid sequence together with its V-gene family, and reads without a unique V-gene family were excluded. In a later analysis, several hundred highly shared, low-generation-probability nucleotide sequences were removed to address suspected cross-contamination and a sequencing artifact. In a later analysis, a clonal expansion index was calculated for each public chain from normalized within-repertoire ranks of inferred template counts. In a later analysis, generation probabilities were computed using a VDJ recombination model fitted to out-of-frame rearrangements, and the results were checked against IGoR. In a later analysis, TCR-TCR, TCR-HLA and TCR-CMV co-occurrence was scored with hypergeometric tests, and a repertoire-size bias correction was applied to TCR pairs. A later analysis estimated false discovery rates by permuting HLA or CMV assignments 20 times. In a later analysis, co-occurring TCRs were grouped using DBSCAN, with TCRdist sequence similarity added in when clustering inside HLA-allele-positive subsets. Repertoires with fewer than 30,000 or more than 120,000 public chains were left out of co-occurrence clustering, as were a handful of repertoires with anomalous nucleotide sharing. TCRdb provides this immuneACCESS table in a form limited to in-frame rearrangements. Some clones are lacking; in checked studies, under half of them reflect an unresolved V gene, and why the rest are absent is not known. Clone size and the V and J calls come from that table; the DNA yielded D and trimming. Across this sample there are about 130,000 clones, with under 80% seen only once. Of the sample, roughly 4.5% is held by the ten largest clones.

Spanning cysteine to phenylalanine, the CDR3 consists of 14 amino acids. Of all the DNA, just the CDR3 is kept, 42 bases in frame from base 1. The germline V gene specifies SGHRS as CDR1 and YFSETQ as CDR2. The V end gives up 4 bases and the J end 2 bases, leaving 4 bases in the junction not matched to a gene. As regards this clone: Its antigen specificity is not known. Base quality data are lacking; no much larger clone is found one base away.

In total, approximately 610 healthy bone marrow donors made up the cohort. Cohort members were all nominally healthy when sampled, although unrecorded immune exposures were likely present. The donor tested CMV seropositive and was one of the 289 seropositive cohort members. Each donor provided a peripheral blood sample, and peripheral blood mononuclear cells were used for TCR beta sequencing. Genomic DNA was extracted from the blood cell samples with the Qiagen DNeasy Blood Extraction Kit. Results and caveats for the whole study, not just this receptor: Most CMV-associated TCR beta chains appeared to be HLA-restricted in a later analysis, and the HLA associations seemed to be driven largely by CMV exposure. In vitro tests confirmed that a few of the cytomegalovirus-associated TCR beta chains recognize cytomegalovirus antigens. Some IMGT-functional V segments, including TRBV6-2 and TRBV6-3, could not be distinguished by the 87-base-pair reads and were therefore excluded. An association between a missense DCLRE1C variant and V-gene and J-gene trimming of TCR beta chains was found in a later genetic analysis and replicated in an independent cohort. A further reported finding was that TCR beta sequences accurately predicted the HLA-A and HLA-B alleles for most subjects in the first cohort. In a later analysis, some 18,000 TCR beta sequences were associated with specific HLA alleles at a false discovery rate of 0.05. Most TCR sequences were observed very rarely across donors, whereas some public TCRs were present in many individuals. Cytomegalovirus status was reported to be diagnosed by the classifier with high specificity and sensitivity in both the original and validation cohorts. HLA typing was unavailable for some donors at each locus, so association tests used only the typed subset. In a later genetic analysis, fewer N-insertions in productive TCRs were reported among donors in an Asian-associated ancestry cluster than the roughly 700-donor mean. The presence/absence analyses assumed that sequencing depth was roughly uniform across donors, and that assumption may not be true. An earlier analysis of 587 of the donors showed that most TCR beta V segments appeared in productive rearrangements either about 87% or about 30% of the time, which broadly matched IMGT annotations. The only immune exposure information available for the cohort was CMV serostatus. In a later analysis, several top co-occurrence clusters were reported to appear linked to parvovirus B19, influenza, CMV and Epstein-Barr virus. The sequencing pipeline was judged likely to have produced a cluster of highly shared sequence variants as a technical artifact. A later analysis found that TCR association rates varied across HLA loci, with DRB1 alleles showing the most associated TCRs and HLA-C alleles the fewest. This cohort had only TCR beta chains sequenced, and the lack of alpha or paired-chain data limited which features could be detected. Linkage disequilibrium might explain the correlated functional status among segregating V segments, but an unknown experimental factor could not be excluded. Because counts were too low, more than 15 rarely observed V segments, including chromosome 9 orphons, were excluded from the earlier analysis of around 640 of the donors. Compared with equally common non-associated chains, HLA-associated TCR beta chains in a later analysis were more clonally expanded and had lower generation probabilities. The authors suggested that the approach could potentially be extended to other disease states and immunological phenotypes. The study gave a list of 150 to 200 TCR beta chains associated with cytomegalovirus. When HLA alleles, especially DR and DQ, strongly co-occurred, attributing TCR associations to individual alleles was difficult.

The sequenced sample consisted of PBMCs. In this chain, TRBV5-1 is recombined with TRBJ1-2, with TRBD1 identical over 8 junction bases. The TCR was taken from a man between 18 and 29 years old in good health and CMV-seropositive. The encoded CDR3 is CASSIDRGNYGYTF. The sequence in DNA is TGCGCCAGCAGCATTGACAGGGGAAACTATGGCTACACCTTC.